This entry lists 14 T cell receptor beta chains sequenced from one sample in a study of blood T cells in healthy people across ages. The use of a sample-barcoded 5' primer and a J-beta primer mix characterized a second PCR of about 7 to 12 cycles. In TCRdb, the 5' RACE reads were re-called with MiXCR into one record per CDR3 protein. The table records about 1 million distinct CDR3 sequences, roughly 45% of them present only once. The sequencing sample was made of blood. The source of these receptors is a woman in her fifties or sixties in good health.

The chain couples TRBV27 to TRBJ2-3; D tentatively fits TRBD1 or TRBD2 (5 bases each). Germline CDR1 and CDR2: MNHEY and SMNVEV (reference sequence). Trimming pared 4 bases from V and 6 bases from J, leaving 11 bases between. The CDR3 has 13 amino acids. In nucleotides, the CDR3 is TGTGCCAGCAGTTCCAACAGGAGGGATACGCAGTATTTT. The encoded protein is CASSSNRRDTQYF.

With regard to this clonotype: A single base separates this from a much larger clone, so it may be a read error. This rearrangement joins TRBV7-9 to TRBJ2-1; 13 bases align to TRBD2. The CDR3 has 15 residues. Trimming at V came to 3 bases and at J to 7 bases, leaving 3 bases not matched to a gene. The germline V gene has CDR1 SEHNR and CDR2 FQNEAQ (reference sequence). DNA of the CDR3: TGTGCCAGCAGCTTCAGGACTAGCGGGAGTAATGAGCAGTTCTTC. The encoded protein is CASSFRTSGSNEQFF.

As for this clonotype: Given a much more abundant clone one base away, this may be a read error. This chain connects TRBV12-3 or TRBV12-4 to TRBJ2-7; tentative D call: TRBD2 (5 bases). With 5 bases removed from V and 0 bases from J, the gap between germline ends came to 11 bases. The length of the CDR3 is 14 residues. Here the CDR3 reads CASSVEAHSYEQYF. The CDR3 coding sequence is TGTGCCAGCAGTGTGGAGGCCCACTCCTACGAGCAGTACTTC.

This clonotype showed up just a few times. V is TRBV5-1 and J is TRBJ2-1; D is possibly TRBD2 (5 bases). This CDR3 has 14 amino acids. Trimming shortened V by 2 bases and J by 6 bases, and 12 bases separated the two germline ends. CDR1 is SGHRS, CDR2 YFSETQ, per germline. CDR3: CASSFSGNLNEQFF. CDR3 coding DNA: TGCGCCAGCAGCTTCAGCGGCAACCTCAATGAGCAGTTCTTC.

In this sample, this clonotype turned up a few times. The gene calls are TRBV20-1 and TRBJ2-7; D perhaps matches TRBD1 (6 bases). The CDR3 is 15 residues long. Trimming left V 0 bases short and J 0 bases short, with 12 bases between. The V gene's germline CDR1 is DFQATT and CDR2 SNEGSKA (reference sequence). The CDR3 loop reads CSARDPGTNSYEQYF. CDR3 bases: TGCAGTGCTAGAGATCCCGGGACAAACTCCTACGAGCAGTACTTC.

This clonotype has just a few counts. The J gene is TRBJ2-1, the V gene TRBV29-1; 8 bases line up with TRBD2. The CDR3 has 14 residues. The germline gives CDR1 SQVTM, CDR2 ANQGSEA. After removal of 2 bases from V and 3 bases from J, the junction contained 3 bases not matched to a gene. The CDR3 region has the DNA TGCAGCGTTGAAACTAGCGGTCGCTACAATGAGCAGTTCTTC. Translating it yields CSVETSGRYNEQFF.

The CDR3, as DNA: TGTGCCAGCAGTTTTTCGACTAGCCGAGATACGCAGTATTTT. Translation: CASSFSTSRDTQYF. The rearrangement links TRBV28 to TRBJ2-3, with 7 nucleotides matching TRBD2. The germline gives CDR1 MDHEN, CDR2 SYDVKM. V lost 3 bases to trimming and J lost 5 bases; unmatched junction nucleotides: 5. The CDR3 length is 14 residues.

This clonotype was seen more than once but under ten times. The chain joins TRBV7-3 to TRBJ2-5; D call uncertain. The CDR3 covers 15 residues. The germline CDR1 and CDR2 sequences are SGHTA and FQGTGA. Trimming took off 2 bases at V and 1 base at J, with 11 bases between the two ends. Here the CDR3 reads CASSLGLGIQETQYF. Written as DNA, the CDR3 is TGTGCCAGCAGCTTAGGGTTGGGTATCCAAGAGACCCAGTACTTC. The full variable domain, with the rest looked up from reference TRBV7-3 and TRBJ2-5, is GAGVSQTPSNKVTEKGKYVELRCDPISGHTALYWYRQSLGQGPEFLIYFQGTGAADDSGLPNDRFFAVRPEGSVSTLKIQRTERGDSAVYLCASSLGLGIQETQYFGPGTRLLVL.

The chain uses TRBV7-2 and TRBJ2-5; 8 nucleotides match TRBD2. The end of the DNA is better explained by TRBJ2-7, so the J call may be wrong. CDR1 is SGHTA and CDR2 is FQGNSA in the germline V gene. This CDR3 contains 15 residues. As DNA, the CDR3 is TGTGCCAGCAGCAGCAACTTCGGGGGGGTAAACGAGCAGTACTTC. Translation gives CASSSNFGGVNEQYF.

The V and J genes are TRBV20-1 and TRBJ2-1, with 9 positions matching TRBD1. Germline loops: CDR1 DFQATT, CDR2 SNEGSKA (reference sequence). With V trimmed by 5 bases and J by 8 bases, 10 bases remained unmatched. The CDR3 is 14 residues long. The CDR3: CSAARTGVGDEQFF. The CDR3 bases are TGCAGTGCTGCCCGGACAGGGGTGGGGGATGAGCAGTTCTTC.

The chain uses TRBV20-1 and TRBJ1-5, with TRBD1 as a possible D gene (6 bases). Germline CDR1 DFQATT, CDR2 SNEGSKA (reference sequence). This CDR3 is 15 amino acids long. Between the trimmed V and J ends, which lost 4 bases and 2 bases, there was a span of 15 bases. CDR3 protein: CSAIPGALGNQPQHF. The CDR3 DNA follows: TGCAGTGCTATTCCAGGGGCGTTGGGCAATCAGCCCCAGCATTTT.

In this sample, this clonotype turned up once. V usage is TRBV5-4 and J usage is TRBJ2-7; TRBD2 might be the D (5 bases). In germline, CDR1 is SGHNT, CDR2 YYREEE (reference sequence). The CDR3 is 16 amino acids. V was cut by 3 bases and J by 0 bases, with 16 bases left in between. The CDR3 loop reads CASSSVRGGSSYEQYF. Written as DNA, the CDR3 is TGTGCCAGCAGCTCCGTTCGAGGCGGGTCCTCCTACGAGCAGTACTTC.

V usage is TRBV7-2 and J usage is TRBJ2-7; 13 bases line up with TRBD2. This CDR3 is built from 16 residues. Looked up from germline, CDR1 is SGHTA and CDR2 is FQGNSA. Germline trimming cut 1 base from V and 3 bases from J; bases unmatched to any gene: 3. The CDR3 loop is CASSLEGTSGIYEQYF. The CDR3 region has the DNA TGTGCCAGCAGCTTAGAGGGGACTAGCGGGATCTACGAGCAGTACTTC. The full variable domain, rest sourced from reference TRBV7-2 and TRBJ2-7, is GAGVSQSPSNKVTEKGKDVELRCDPISGHTALYWYRQSLGQGLEFLIYFQGNSAPDKSGLPSDRFSAERTGGSVSTLTIQRTQQEDSAVYLCASSLEGTSGIYEQYFGPGTRLTVT.

V and J are TRBV6-1 and TRBJ2-7; D unclear. V was shortened by 1 base and J by 5 bases, with 9 bases between the two germline ends. Germline V CDR1 and CDR2: MNHNS, SASEGT. CDR3 length: 13 residues. CDR3 sequence (DNA): TGTGCCAGCAGTGAAGTAATAGTCGACGAGCAGTACTTC. Its translation: CASSEVIVDEQYF.